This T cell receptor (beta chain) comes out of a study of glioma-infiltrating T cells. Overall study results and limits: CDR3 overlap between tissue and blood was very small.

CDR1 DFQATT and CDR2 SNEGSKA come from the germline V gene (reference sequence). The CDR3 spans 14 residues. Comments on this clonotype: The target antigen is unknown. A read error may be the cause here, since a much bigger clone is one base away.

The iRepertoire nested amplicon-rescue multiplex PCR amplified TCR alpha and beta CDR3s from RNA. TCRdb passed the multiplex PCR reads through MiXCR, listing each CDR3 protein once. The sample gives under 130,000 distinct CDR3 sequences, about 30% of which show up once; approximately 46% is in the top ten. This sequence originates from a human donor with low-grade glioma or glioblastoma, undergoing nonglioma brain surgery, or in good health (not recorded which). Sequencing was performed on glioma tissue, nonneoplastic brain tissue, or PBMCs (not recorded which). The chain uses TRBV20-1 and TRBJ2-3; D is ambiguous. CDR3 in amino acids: CSAQRIMGTDTKYF. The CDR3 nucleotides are TGCAGTGCTCAACGTATTATGGGCACAGATACGAAGTATTTT.